Listed here are 24 T cell receptor beta chains from one sample, sequenced in a study of blood T cell repertoires in COVID-19. Libraries were prepared by immunoSEQ multiplex PCR; TCRdb keeps only in-frame clonotypes and omits some of them. Of roughly 190,000 clones in the sample, about 88% were seen once. The sample consisted of peripheral blood. These receptors were obtained from a human donor in a cohort sampled during active COVID-19.

The chain links TRBV20-1 to TRBJ2-3, with 7 bases matching TRBD1. The CDR3 covers 14 residues. Germline values: CDR1 DFQATT, CDR2 SNEGSKA (reference sequence). Losses at the gene ends were 3 bases for V and 2 bases for J; bases not matched to a gene: 5. The CDR3, as DNA: TGCAGTGCTAGTTCGGGACAGTTCACAGATACGCAGTATTTT. It yields the protein CSASSGQFTDTQYF.

The chain joins TRBV28 to TRBJ1-3; D call uncertain. This CDR3 is built from 15 residues. The V gene lost 2 bases and the J gene lost 5 bases, with 13 bases spanning the gap. The germline gives CDR1 MDHEN, CDR2 SYDVKM. As DNA, the CDR3 is TGTGCCAGCAGTTTACCGACTGCCGGAAGAAACACCATATATTTT. This gives the protein CASSLPTAGRNTIYF.

The chain is built from TRBV7-2 and TRBJ2-7, with 8 bases fitting TRBD1. J was trimmed by 4 bases and V by 5 bases; bases with no gene match: 10. The CDR3 has 15 residues. Germline V lookup: CDR1 SGHTA, CDR2 FQGNSA. The CDR3 loop is CASSHSWTGLYEQYF. CDR3 in DNA: TGTGCCAGCAGCCACTCATGGACAGGGCTATACGAGCAGTACTTC.

The chain joins TRBV4-3 to TRBJ2-5; 9 nucleotides line up with TRBD1. Germline V CDR1 and CDR2: LGHNA, YSLEER. The CDR3 length is 14 residues. After removal of 4 bases from V and 5 bases from J, the junction contained 5 bases not matched to a gene. The CDR3 protein is CASSLGQGMETQYF. The DNA of the CDR3 is TGCGCCAGCAGCCTAGGACAGGGGATGGAGACCCAGTACTTC.

The chain links TRBV27 to TRBJ2-5, with TRBD1 identical over 8 bases. CDR1 is MNHEY, CDR2 SMNVEV, per germline (reference sequence). The length of the CDR3 is 15 residues. V shed 2 bases and J 2 bases; nucleotides not matched to a gene: 4. CDR3 loop: CASSLIQGAQETQYF. CDR3 nucleotide sequence: TGTGCCAGCAGTTTAATCCAGGGGGCACAAGAGACCCAGTACTTC.

The V and J genes are TRBV15 and TRBJ2-1; a possible D gene is TRBD2 (5 bases). The germline V gene has CDR1 LNHNV and CDR2 YYDKDF (reference sequence). V was pared by 0 bases and J by 9 bases, with 12 bases between. The CDR3 runs 14 residues. CDR3: CATSRDRNAGEQFF. DNA for the CDR3: TGTGCCACCAGCAGAGATCGGAACGCGGGTGAGCAGTTCTTC. The variable domain in full, with the rest retrieved from reference TRBV15 and TRBJ2-1, is DAMVIQNPRYQVTQFGKPVTLSCSQTLNHNVMYWYQQKSSQAPKLLFHYYDKDFNNEADTPDNFQSRRPNTSFCFLDIRSPGLGDTAMYLCATSRDRNAGEQFFGPGTRLTVL.

V gene TRBV3-1 (or the pseudogene TRBV3-2) combines with J gene TRBJ2-7, with 10 bases identical to TRBD2. The J segment lost 3 bases and the V segment lost 1 base, leaving 3 bases of the junction unmatched. Germline CDR1 is LGHDT and CDR2 is YNNKEL (reference sequence). The CDR3 has 15 amino acids. CDR3 DNA sequence: TGTGCCAGCAGCCAAGGAGCGGGAGGGATCTACGAGCAGTACTTC. Its translation is CASSQGAGGIYEQYF.

The V gene is TRBV9, the J gene TRBJ2-2; 10 nucleotides line up with TRBD1. Germline V gene data show CDR1 as SGDLS and CDR2 as YYNGEE. CDR3 length: 16 amino acids. The V segment lost 0 bases and the J segment 3 bases; nucleotides outside the gene matches: 2. The CDR3 spells CASSVGGQGYTGELFF. The CDR3 DNA sequence: TGTGCCAGCAGCGTAGGGGGACAGGGGTACACCGGGGAGCTGTTTTTT.

The chain combines TRBV3-1 (or the pseudogene TRBV3-2) with TRBJ2-7, with TRBD2 identical over 9 bases. After removal of 0 bases from V and 5 bases from J, the junction contained 11 bases not matched to a gene. CDR3 length: 17 amino acids. CDR1 is LGHDT and CDR2 is YNNKEL in the germline V gene (reference sequence). CDR3 nucleotide sequence: TGTGCCAGCAGCCAAGATCTGCCCCCTAGCGGGACCAACGAGCAGTACTTC. Amino acids: CASSQDLPPSGTNEQYF.

The CDR3 DNA reads TGCGCCAGCAGCTGGGGACCGGGGGGTGAGCAGTTCTTC. Translated: CASSWGPGGEQFF. The chain couples TRBV5-1 to TRBJ2-1; 7 bases align to TRBD2. The CDR3 is made up of 13 amino acids. Germline CDR1 SGHRS, CDR2 YFSETQ. V was clipped by 3 bases and J by 9 bases; unmatched bases: 6.

The genes are TRBV18 and TRBJ1-3, with a tentative D call TRBD1 (5 bases). V gave up 7 bases and J gave up 0 bases, with 16 bases separating them. Germline V gene sequence: CDR1 KGHSH, CDR2 LQKENI. The CDR3 extends over 16 amino acids. The CDR3 DNA is TGTGCCAGCTTCGGGCAAAGGGGAAACTCTGGAAACACCATATATTTT. Translated, it gives CASFGQRGNSGNTIYF.

V and J are TRBV6-5 and TRBJ2-1; 8 bases line up with TRBD2. This CDR3 spans 15 amino acids. CDR1 is MNHEY, CDR2 SVGAGI, per germline. V was pared by 2 bases and J by 3 bases, with 3 bases of the junction left unmatched. CDR3 coding DNA: TGTGCCAGCAGTTACCACGGGGGGGTCTACAATGAGCAGTTCTTC. Amino acid sequence: CASSYHGGVYNEQFF.

The chain couples TRBV12-5 to TRBJ2-1; D is ambiguous. The V and J ends lost 5 bases and 8 bases respectively, with 13 bases between them. This CDR3 has 13 residues. Per germline, CDR1 LGHNT and CDR2 FRNRAP. The CDR3 spells CASGAGDLYEQFF. The CDR3 nucleotides are TGTGCTAGTGGTGCTGGAGACCTCTATGAGCAGTTCTTC.

The gene calls are TRBV5-8 and TRBJ2-1, with 8 bases identical to TRBD1. Losses at the gene ends were 0 bases for V and 12 bases for J; bases not matched to a gene: 11. The CDR3 has 15 amino acids. In germline, CDR1 is SGHTS, CDR2 YDEGEE. CDR3 sequence: CASSLDGRGLIRQFF. In DNA, the CDR3 is TGTGCCAGCAGCTTGGACGGCAGGGGGCTAATTAGGCAGTTCTTC.

The chain employs TRBV9 and TRBJ2-5; 7 bases are a match to TRBD2. The length of the CDR3 is 14 residues. CDR1 is SGDLS, CDR2 YYNGEE, per germline. V was clipped by 3 bases and J by 5 bases; unmatched bases: 7. The CDR3 DNA is TGTGCCAGCAGCGCCCAGTGGGGGGGGGAGACCCAGTACTTC. It yields the protein CASSAQWGGETQYF.

The chain employs TRBV28 and TRBJ2-5; TRBD1 matches 8 bases. After removal of 8 bases from V and 7 bases from J, the junction contained 12 bases not matched to a gene. Germline CDR1 and CDR2: MDHEN and SYDVKM. The CDR3 extends over 14 amino acids. The CDR3 is CASVPGQGLRTQYF. The CDR3, as DNA: TGTGCCAGCGTACCCGGACAGGGCTTGCGGACCCAGTACTTC. Full variable domain (missing parts from reference TRBV28 and TRBJ2-5): DVKVTQSSRYLVKRTGEKVFLECVQDMDHENMFWYRQDPGLGLRLIYFSYDVKMKEKGDIPEGYSVSREKKERFSLILESASTNQTSMYLCASVPGQGLRTQYFGPGTRLLVL.

In its sample, this clone was seen a few times. The rearrangement links TRBV27 to TRBJ2-2; possibly TRBD1 for D (6 bases). Trimming removed 4 bases from V and 0 bases from J, with 15 bases in between. The CDR3 has 17 amino acids. Germline lookup yields CDR1 MNHEY and CDR2 SMNVEV (reference sequence). CDR3 DNA: TGTGCCAGCAGTTCCCGGGTGGGGGCCGCGAACACCGGGGAGCTGTTTTTT. Its translation: CASSSRVGAANTGELFF.

The chain has TRBV7-2 and TRBJ2-7; TRBD2 agrees at 13 bases. Germline loops: CDR1 SGHTA, CDR2 FQGNSA. This CDR3 contains 18 residues. The V gene end was trimmed by 1 base and the J gene end by 3 bases; junction bases not matched to a gene: 9. The CDR3 reads CASSLGLRRLAGGYEQYF. Here the CDR3 DNA reads TGTGCCAGCAGCTTAGGTCTTAGGCGACTAGCGGGAGGCTACGAGCAGTACTTC.

As regards this clone: Other DNA sequences in this specimen translate into the identical CDR3. The V call is TRBV12-3 or TRBV12-4, the J call TRBJ1-2; a possible D gene is TRBD1 (5 bases). Trimming stripped 3 bases from V and 5 bases from J, with 10 bases between. The CDR3 loop spans 13 amino acids. The chain's CDR3 is CASSLGQGYGYTF. The DNA of the CDR3 is TGTGCCAGCAGTTTGGGGCAGGGATATGGCTACACCTTC.

This rearrangement joins TRBV6-6 to TRBJ2-3; 12 bases match TRBD2. CDR3 length: 16 residues. V lost 5 bases to trimming and J lost 2 bases; unmatched junction nucleotides: 5. Germline V gives CDR1 MNHNY, CDR2 SVGAGI (reference sequence). The CDR3 DNA reads TGTGCCAGCAGTCGAGGACTAGCGGGGACCACAGATACGCAGTATTTT. Its protein is CASSRGLAGTTDTQYF.

J is TRBJ2-3 and V is TRBV7-2, with TRBD2 matching 8 bases. Losses at the gene ends were 5 bases for V and 5 bases for J; bases not matched to a gene: 9. Germline V gene sequence: CDR1 SGHTA, CDR2 FQGNSA. The CDR3 is 15 amino acids. Here the CDR3 reads CASSASGRSGDTQYF. Here the CDR3 DNA reads TGTGCCAGCAGCGCCAGCGGGAGAAGTGGAGATACGCAGTATTTT.

This clone was observed a few times. This chain connects TRBV5-1 to TRBJ1-3, with TRBD1 as a possible D gene (5 bases). Trimming left V 3 bases short and J 0 bases short, with 13 bases between. The CDR3 loop spans 16 amino acids. The germline V gene has CDR1 SGHRS and CDR2 YFSETQ. This CDR3 reads CASSYAGRGSGNTIYF. Here the CDR3 DNA reads TGCGCCAGCAGCTATGCGGGACGAGGCTCTGGAAACACCATATATTTT.

The chain carries TRBV5-5 and TRBJ2-7; TRBD2 matches at 7 bases. J was trimmed by 1 base and V by 4 bases; bases with no gene match: 8. Germline CDR1 and CDR2: SGHKS and YYEKEE (reference sequence). The CDR3 length is 15 residues. The CDR3 sequence: CASSRELAFSYEQYF. The CDR3 DNA sequence: TGTGCCAGCAGCCGTGAACTAGCGTTTTCCTACGAGCAGTACTTC.

The V call is TRBV6-5, the J call TRBJ1-2; TRBD1 agrees at 8 bases. V lost 2 bases, J lost 8 bases, and 4 bases stayed unmatched. This CDR3 comprises 13 residues. The V gene's germline CDR1 is MNHEY and CDR2 SVGAGI. In DNA, the CDR3 is TGTGCCAGCAGTTACCTTCCAGGGGGCGGCTACACCTTC. Protein sequence: CASSYLPGGGYTF.